Following are 4 T cell receptor beta chains from one sample sequenced in a study of shared clonotypes between healthy human individuals. This table comes from immunoSEQ multiplex PCR, and its TCRdb copy is limited to in-frame clones, with some not included. The sample shows more than 900,000 clones, around 78% of them seen only once. The sequenced sample consisted of memory CD4+ T cells from PBMCs. The sample's subset: CD45RA-negative fraction. All receptors come from a man aged 18 to 29 in good health. Some clones in this sample may be carry-over from other donors' samples.

The CDR3 DNA is TGTGCCAGCTCACCAAATACCCGAGCGAACACCGGGGAGCTGTTTTTT. Protein sequence: CASSPNTRANTGELFF. V gene TRBV18 combines with J gene TRBJ2-2; D is unclear. Between the trimmed V and J ends, which lost 2 bases and 0 bases, there was a span of 10 bases. CDR3 size: 16 residues. In germline, CDR1 is KGHSH, CDR2 LQKENI. The full variable domain, completed using reference TRBV18 and TRBJ2-2, is NAGVMQNPRHLVRRRGQEARLRCSPMKGHSHVYWYRQLPEEGLKFMVYLQKENIIDESGMPKERFSAEFPKEGPSILRIQQVVRGDSAAYFCASSPNTRANTGELFFGEGSRLTVL.

This clone turned up a few times. The sample has other DNA sequences that encode this CDR3 too. V and J are TRBV18 and TRBJ1-2; D uncertain. V was trimmed by 2 bases and J by 4 bases, leaving 5 bases between them. The CDR3 length is 12 residues. Looked up from germline, CDR1 is KGHSH and CDR2 is LQKENI. CDR3 amino acids: CASSPGIYGYTF. The CDR3 region has the DNA TGTGCCAGCTCACCAGGAATCTATGGCTACACCTTC.

This chain uses TRBV30 with TRBJ2-7; D remains ambiguous. Germline CDR1 is GTSNPN and CDR2 is SVGIG (reference sequence). The CDR3 runs 11 residues. Trimming took off 0 bases at V and 4 bases at J, with 4 bases between the two ends. The CDR3 spells CAWSVRYEQYF. In nucleotides, the CDR3 is TGTGCCTGGAGTGTAAGATACGAGCAGTACTTC.

V is TRBV6-5 and J is TRBJ2-3; D is undetermined. Germline CDR1 MNHEY, CDR2 SVGAGI. The V end was cut by 2 bases, the J end by 2 bases, with 8 bases between. This CDR3 is 14 amino acids long. The CDR3 spells CASSYRQPTDTQYF. CDR3 DNA sequence: TGTGCCAGCAGTTACCGCCAGCCCACAGATACGCAGTATTTT.